This T cell receptor (beta chain) was captured in a study of tumor and adjacent non-tumor tissue in lung cancer. The template was RNA from unsorted bulk tissue. The table lists this clonotype with a few counts. A junction end diverges from the germline sequence, so it may reflect a read error. A modified ARM-PCR protocol with three rounds of nested PCR amplified TCRbeta. TCRdb recomputed calls from the multiplex PCR reads with MiXCR, one row per CDR3 protein. The data contain some 78,000 distinct CDR3 sequences, 80% to 85% of them singletons. Germline V lookup: CDR1 DFQATT, CDR2 SNEGSKA (reference sequence). CDR3 size: 12 residues.

The genes are TRBV20-1 and TRBJ1-1; D is possibly TRBD1 (5 bases). The material sequenced was lung tumor tissue. This TCR was sampled from a woman aged 45-60 years with non-small cell lung cancer. CDR3 bases: TGCAGTGTGGAGGGGCTGTACACAGAAGCTTTCTTT. This gives the protein CSVEGLYTEAFF.